This TCR beta chain was profiled in a study of blood T cell repertoires in COVID-19. Study in general: Samples of COVID-19 (acute and convalescent) were obtained from the United States, Italy and Spain. T cells, B-cell-depleted T cells, or PBMCs provided the cDNA or gDNA that served as material.

V shed 1 base and J shed 3 bases, with 13 bases lying between them. Germline V gene sequence: CDR1 KGHSH, CDR2 LQKENI. This CDR3 comprises 16 residues. Enrolment of Seattle patients took place during active infection, and they were followed longitudinally. Original processing notes: Amplification of reference gene primers provided the estimated nucleated cell counts. The protocol was immunoSEQ multiplex PCR, while the TCRdb copy is restricted to in-frame clones and leaves out a portion. V, J and clone size derive from that table, while D and trimming were established from the DNA sequence. The top ten clones hold over 5% of a sample with roughly 200,000 clones, around 79% of them seen once.

Input material: peripheral blood. The chain joins TRBV18 to TRBJ2-1, with D tentatively TRBD1 (6 bases). This receptor was taken from a woman aged 40 to 50 with COVID-19, enrolled during active disease. CDR3 bases: TGTGCCAGCTCACCACTAAGAGGACAGCACTACAATGAGCAGTTCTTC. Its protein product is CASSPLRGQHYNEQFF. The complete variable domain, with remaining parts taken from reference TRBV18 and TRBJ2-1, reads NAGVMQNPRHLVRRRGQEARLRCSPMKGHSHVYWYRQLPEEGLKFMVYLQKENIIDESGMPKERFSAEFPKEGPSILRIQQVVRGDSAAYFCASSPLRGQHYNEQFFGPGTRLTVL.